This T cell receptor beta chain comes out of a study of beta chain features in type 1 diabetes. Expressed TCRB transcripts were sequenced, since all the RNA that had been isolated was reverse transcribed. Sequenced naive, central memory and regulatory T cell samples produced an average of about 3.57 million reads. The protocol was immunoSEQ multiplex PCR, while the TCRdb copy is restricted to in-frame clones and leaves out a portion. The sample holds around 250,000 clones; around 24% are singletons and the top ten take over 0.01%. Study-wide points: Within patients, naive, central memory and Treg TCRB repertoires seemed more similar than within healthy donors. Shortening of TCRB CDR3s, moderate but significant, appeared in all four CD4+ subsets of Type 1 diabetes patients.

This clone was seen a handful of times. The antigen is not known. Researchers reported sorting CD4+ naive, central memory, regulatory and stem cell-like memory cells via CD45RO/CCR7/CD25/CD127/CD95/CD27. Sorted populations all had greater than 95% purity. The specimen was naive CD4+ T cells from blood. The receptor was derived from a woman aged 25 to 39 with type 1 diabetes.

CDR3 DNA: TGTGCCAGCAGCTTATACGGTCGCTATGAGGCCCAGTACTTC. Amino acid sequence: CASSLYGRYEAQYF. J is TRBJ2-5 and V is TRBV11-2; D uncertain. V lost 2 bases to trimming and J lost 9 bases, with 16 bases between them. The CDR3 spans 14 residues. The germline V gene has CDR1 SGHAT and CDR2 FQNNGV. The whole variable domain, filled in from reference TRBV11-2 and TRBJ2-5, reads EAGVAQSPRYKIIEKRQSVAFWCNPISGHATLYWYQQILGQGPKLLIQFQNNGVVDDSQLPKDRFSAERLKGVDSTLKIQPAKLEDSAVYLCASSLYGRYEAQYFGPGTRLLVL.